A single sample is the source of the 24 T cell receptor beta chains below, sequenced in a study of shared clonotypes between healthy human individuals. TCRdb keeps only in-frame clones here, not all; method: immunoSEQ multiplex PCR. The table lists under 1,100,000 clones, 70% to 80% of them singletons, with 1.5% in the top ten. Sequencing was carried out using memory CD4+ T cells sorted from blood. Stated subset: CD45RA-negative fraction. The origin of the receptors is a young man in good health.

This clone was seen more than once but under ten times. The CDR3 protein is CASSVLGFNYGYTF. The CDR3 DNA reads TGTGCCAGCAGTGTCCTGGGGTTCAACTATGGCTACACCTTC. The J gene is TRBJ1-2, the V gene TRBV28, with no clear D. The length of the CDR3 is 14 residues. Per the germline V gene, CDR1 is MDHEN and CDR2 is SYDVKM. V dropped 5 bases and J dropped 2 bases, with 12 bases sitting between them.

Points on this clone: A far larger clone lies a single base away; this is likely a read error. The chain links TRBV7-9 to TRBJ2-5; 8 positions agree with TRBD1. With 6 bases clipped from V and 5 bases from J, the junction kept 8 bases outside the gene matches. Germline V CDR1 and CDR2: SEHNR, FQNEAQ (reference sequence). The CDR3 consists of 14 residues. CDR3 bases: TGTGCCAGCAGAGCCAGGGGGCCGGGGGAGACCCAGTACTTC. This codes for CASRARGPGETQYF. The complete variable domain, with remaining parts taken from reference TRBV7-9 and TRBJ2-5, reads DTGVSQNPRHKITKRGQNVTFRCDPISEHNRLYWYRQTLGQGPEFLTYFQNEAQLEKSRLLSDRFSAERPKGSFSTLEIQRTEQGDSAMYLCASRARGPGETQYFGPGTRLLVL.

The chain has TRBV28 and TRBJ1-6; 7 bases map to TRBD1. CDR1 is MDHEN and CDR2 is SYDVKM in the germline V gene. This CDR3 region has 15 residues. The junction had 11 bases not matched to a gene; V was cut back by 9 bases and J by 6 bases. DNA for the CDR3: TGTGCCAGTAGGGCATCCAGGGGGACTAATTCACCCCTCCACTTT. Translating gives CASRASRGTNSPLHF.

This rearrangement joins TRBV5-4 to TRBJ2-7; 12 nucleotides match TRBD2. The CDR3 has 16 amino acids. J gave up 6 bases and V 2 bases, and 9 bases lay outside the gene matches. Germline CDR1 SGHNT, CDR2 YYREEE (reference sequence). CDR3 in amino acids: CASSFKTGLAGSEQYF. CDR3 nucleotide sequence: TGTGCCAGCAGCTTTAAAACGGGACTAGCGGGCTCCGAGCAGTACTTC.

This sequence joins TRBV11-3 and TRBJ2-1; perhaps TRBD1 as D (6 bases). This CDR3 is 13 amino acids long. Germline V gene lookup returns CDR1 SGHNT and CDR2 YENEEA. Trimming took 6 bases from V and 6 from J, leaving 12 bases between them. CDR3 sequence reads: CASSGTGINEQFF. DNA for the CDR3: TGTGCCAGCAGTGGAACAGGGATCAATGAGCAGTTCTTC.

The chain has TRBV19 and TRBJ2-1; a weak D match, TRBD2 (6 bases). CDR3 size: 14 residues. Looked up from germline, CDR1 is LNHDA and CDR2 is SQIVND (reference sequence). Deletions cut 1 base from V and 3 bases from J, with 7 bases between. CDR3 sequence (DNA): TGTGCCAGTAGTATAGGGACTATCTACAATGAGCAGTTCTTC. Protein product: CASSIGTIYNEQFF. The whole variable domain, filled in from reference TRBV19 and TRBJ2-1, reads DGGITQSPKYLFRKEGQNVTLSCEQNLNHDAMYWYRQDPGQGLRLIYYSQIVNDFQKGDIAEGYSVSREKKESFPLTVTSAQKNPTAFYLCASSIGTIYNEQFFGPGTRLTVL.

The table lists this clone with a few counts. The genes are TRBV7-2 and TRBJ2-5, with 8 bases matching TRBD1. The CDR3 spans 16 residues. V trimming: 2 bases; J trimming: 4 bases; junction bases outside the gene matches: 9. Germline assignment: CDR1 SGHTA and CDR2 FQGNSA. This chain's CDR3 is CASSLSSVRGRETQYF. The CDR3 region has the DNA TGTGCCAGCAGCTTAAGTTCGGTCAGGGGGCGAGAGACCCAGTACTTC.

The chain combines TRBV7-6 with TRBJ2-3, with 13 bases that match TRBD2. This CDR3 region has 16 residues. The V gene end was trimmed by 5 bases and the J gene end by 4 bases; junction bases not matched to a gene: 6. The V gene's germline CDR1 is SGHVS and CDR2 FNYEAQ. DNA of the CDR3: TGTGCCAGCAGCGCTACTAGCGGGAGGGCCCCAGATACGCAGTATTTT. It is translated as CASSATSGRAPDTQYF.

The chain employs TRBV14 and TRBJ1-2; D is uncertain. This CDR3 contains 17 residues. Germline-derived CDR1 and CDR2 are SGHDN and FVKESK. V gave up 0 bases and J gave up 4 bases, with 18 bases separating them. CDR3 nucleotides: TGTGCCAGCAGCCAAGATCTGGGGAGGGTGAGAGGCTATGGCTACACCTTC. As protein: CASSQDLGRVRGYGYTF. Full variable domain (outside the CDR3, taken from reference TRBV14 and TRBJ1-2): EAGVTQFPSHSVIEKGQTVTLRCDPISGHDNLYWYRRVMGKEIKFLLHFVKESKQDESGMPNNRFLAERTGGTYSTLKVQPAELEDSGVYFCASSQDLGRVRGYGYTFGSGTRLTVV.

About this clone: Different DNA sequences within this sample yield the same CDR3. The chain joins TRBV5-1 to TRBJ1-5; D is ambiguous. The V gene lost 2 bases and the J gene lost 0 bases, with 6 bases spanning the gap. Germline loops: CDR1 SGHRS, CDR2 YFSETQ. This CDR3 has 14 amino acids. This CDR3 is CASSFDGSNQPQHF. The CDR3 nucleotides are TGCGCCAGCAGCTTTGACGGTAGCAATCAGCCCCAGCATTTT.

The rearrangement joins TRBV15 to TRBJ1-5; 9 bases agree with TRBD1. Germline assignment: CDR1 LNHNV and CDR2 YYDKDF (reference sequence). The length of the CDR3 is 16 residues. The V and J ends lost 7 bases and 3 bases, in that order; junction bases with no gene match: 10. Here the CDR3 reads CATTNRGPGNNQPQHF. The DNA for the CDR3 is TGTGCCACCACGAACAGGGGGCCGGGAAACAATCAGCCCCAGCATTTT.

The CDR3 region has the DNA TGTGCCAGCAGCTTAGGAACAGGCGACAATGAGCAGTTCTTC. Translating gives CASSLGTGDNEQFF. The rearrangement uses TRBV7-9 and TRBJ2-1, with D possibly TRBD1 on 5 matching bases. In germline, CDR1 is SEHNR, CDR2 FQNEAQ (reference sequence). The length of the CDR3 is 14 residues. V was cut by 1 base and J by 5 bases, with 9 bases left in between.

The genes are TRBV5-1 and TRBJ2-1, with a possible D match to TRBD2 (5 bases). Germline V gene data show CDR1 as SGHRS and CDR2 as YFSETQ. The CDR3 consists of 13 residues. Trimming took 5 bases from V and 8 from J, leaving 14 bases between them. This chain's CDR3 is CASSYRTGDEQFF. The CDR3 DNA reads as TGCGCCAGCAGTTACCGGACTGGGGATGAGCAGTTCTTC.

CDR3 in DNA: TGTGCCAGCAGTCGACAGGGAACGGGGAACACTGAAGCTTTCTTT. The encoded protein is CASSRQGTGNTEAFF. The chain has TRBV7-9 and TRBJ1-1; 7 nucleotides match TRBD1. CDR1 and CDR2 (germline): SEHNR, FQNEAQ (reference sequence). The junction had 8 bases not matched to a gene; V was cut back by 6 bases and J by 1 base. The CDR3 length is 15 residues.

The chain employs TRBV2 and TRBJ2-7, with TRBD2 identical over 7 bases. Looked up from germline, CDR1 is SNHLY and CDR2 is FYNNEI. J lost 7 bases, V lost 5 bases, and 11 bases had no gene match. The CDR3 length is 14 residues. The CDR3 bases are TGTGCCAGCAGTAGGGCTAGCTCCGGGGGGGAGCAGTACTTC. Its translation: CASSRASSGGEQYF.

The chain couples TRBV13 to TRBJ2-5; D may match TRBD1 or TRBD2 (5 bases each). Between the trimmed V and J ends, which lost 5 bases and 9 bases, there was a span of 16 bases. The CDR3 consists of 13 residues. Germline CDR1 is PRHDT and CDR2 is FYEKMQ (reference sequence). CDR3 residues: CASSPGRLGAQYF. The CDR3 region has the DNA TGTGCCAGCAGCCCGGGACGGTTGGGGGCCCAGTACTTC.

The chain is built from TRBV7-5 and TRBJ2-3. TRBV7-5 is given as a pseudogene. The CDR3 is 16 residues long. Here the CDR3 reads CASSLSAGGGTDTQYF. The CDR3 region has the DNA TGTGCCAGCAGCTTAAGTGCCGGGGGCGGCACAGATACGCAGTATTTT.

This clone has more than one count but fewer than ten. The chain combines TRBV4-2 with TRBJ2-1; TRBD1 might be the D (6 bases). Germline CDR1 LGHNA, CDR2 YNFKEQ. Trimming pared 2 bases from V and 10 bases from J, leaving 18 bases between. CDR3 size: 15 residues. CDR3 sequence: CASSQLGSLGAEQFF. The CDR3 coding sequence is TGTGCCAGCAGCCAACTGGGGTCCTTGGGGGCCGAGCAGTTCTTC.

This clone has only one observation. Other DNA variants within this sample encode the same CDR3. This chain uses TRBV18 with TRBJ1-2; TRBD1 is a possible D gene (6 bases). With 2 bases removed from V and 3 bases from J, the gap between germline ends came to 7 bases. Per germline, CDR1 KGHSH and CDR2 LQKENI. The CDR3 length is 13 residues. This CDR3 is CASSPRTDYGYTF. The CDR3 DNA sequence: TGTGCCAGCTCACCAAGGACAGACTATGGCTACACCTTC.

A remark on this clone: The sample carries other DNA sequences with the same CDR3. J is TRBJ2-5 and V is TRBV30; D not resolved. Trimming shortened V by 4 bases and J by 1 base, and 7 bases separated the two germline ends. The length of the CDR3 is 12 residues. Per germline, CDR1 GTSNPN and CDR2 SVGIG (reference sequence). The CDR3 spells CAWTRTQETQYF. CDR3 DNA: TGTGCCTGGACTAGGACCCAAGAGACCCAGTACTTC.

V usage is TRBV6-1 and J usage is TRBJ2-3; 7 bases agree with TRBD1. The V gene's germline CDR1 is MNHNS and CDR2 SASEGT. After removal of 0 bases from V and 3 bases from J, the junction contained 3 bases not matched to a gene. The CDR3 is 15 residues long. CDR3 protein: CASSEAPGQTDTQYF. The CDR3 DNA reads as TGTGCCAGCAGTGAAGCTCCGGGACAGACAGATACGCAGTATTTT.

This sequence joins TRBV6-1 and TRBJ2-4; the D is unclear. The germline gives CDR1 MNHNS, CDR2 SASEGT. This CDR3 spans 13 amino acids. V gave up 0 bases and J gave up 6 bases, with 6 bases separating them. The CDR3 region is CASSEAWRNIQYF. CDR3 bases: TGTGCCAGCAGTGAAGCTTGGAGAAACATTCAGTACTTC.

The chain has TRBV15 and TRBJ2-1; no firm D call. Trimming cost V 1 base and J 10 bases, with 14 bases left between them. CDR1 is LNHNV, CDR2 YYDKDF, per germline (reference sequence). CDR3 length: 14 residues. CDR3 DNA: TGTGCCACCAGCAGAGCCCGGGCCTCTGGGGAGCAGTTCTTC. This encodes CATSRARASGEQFF.

As concerns this clone: This likely traces to a read error, being one base from a far larger clone. V gene TRBV2 combines with J gene TRBJ2-1, with 13 bases matching TRBD2. The CDR3 contains 15 residues. CDR1 SNHLY and CDR2 FYNNEI come from the germline V gene. J gave up 10 bases and V 6 bases, and 9 bases lay outside the gene matches. The CDR3 protein is CASRPGTSGVKEQFF. The CDR3 bases are TGTGCCAGCAGACCCGGGACTAGCGGGGTAAAAGAGCAGTTCTTC.